This T cell receptor (beta chain) was sequenced during a study of blood T cell repertoires in COVID-19. After removal of 5 bases from V and 4 bases from J, the junction contained 12 bases not matched to a gene. Germline CDR1 reads SGHVS; CDR2 reads FQNEAQ. The CDR3 loop spans 16 amino acids. Participants came from fewer than 25 US areas, aged roughly 18 to 95 years. Sequenced by immunoSEQ multiplex PCR; TCRdb stores in-frame clones only, minus some. The sample lists approximately 200,000 clones, 70% to 85% occurring once. This clonotype originated in a young woman who had recovered from COVID-19. The sequenced material came from PBMCs or T cells enriched from blood (not recorded which). The chain couples TRBV7-8 to TRBJ1-2; TRBD1 matches 8 bases. CDR3 region: CASSPSSPDRVYGYTF. The CDR3 DNA reads as TGTGCCAGCAGCCCCTCCTCCCCGGACAGGGTCTATGGCTACACCTTC.